What follows are 29 T cell receptor beta chains derived from one specimen sequenced in a study of T cell repertoires in cytomegalovirus infection. These receptors' antigens are unknown. TCRdb re-called the reads with MiXCR, one entry per CDR3 protein. This sample has roughly 310,000 distinct CDR3 sequences, with 25% to 30% found just once. Sequencing used cultured PBMCs, obtained from culture after CMV antigen stimulation. Receptors originate from a human donor in good health (CMV status not recorded). Some clones in this sample may be carry-over from other donors' samples.

The V gene is TRBV29-1, the J gene TRBJ2-7; either TRBD1 or TRBD2 may supply D (5 bases each). Looked up from germline, CDR1 is SQVTM and CDR2 is ANQGSEA. The V end was cut by 5 bases, the J end by 2 bases, with 16 bases between. The CDR3 has 14 residues. CDR3 protein: CSVKSGGGPYEQYF. The CDR3 region has the DNA TGCAGCGTTAAGAGTGGTGGGGGTCCCTACGAGCAGTACTTC.

The V gene is TRBV5-1, the J gene TRBJ1-5; D uncertain. The CDR3 is 14 amino acids. The germline gives CDR1 SGHRS, CDR2 YFSETQ. V dropped 0 bases and J dropped 4 bases, with 8 bases sitting between them. CDR3 residues: CASSLGTQNQPQHF. The CDR3 DNA is TGCGCCAGCAGCTTGGGAACCCAAAATCAGCCCCAGCATTTT.

The chain joins TRBV20-1 to TRBJ2-1; 7 bases are a match to TRBD1. CDR3 length: 16 amino acids. Germline CDR1 is DFQATT and CDR2 is SNEGSKA (reference sequence). The V gene end was trimmed by 0 bases and the J gene end by 7 bases; junction bases not matched to a gene: 12. The CDR3, as DNA: TGCAGTGCTAGAGAAAACAGGGGATCGGTTCGGAATGAGCAGTTCTTC. Encoded protein: CSARENRGSVRNEQFF.

This clonotype was seen only once. V and J are TRBV10-3 and TRBJ2-7; no firm D call. Deletions cut 0 bases from V and 1 base from J, with 16 bases between. This CDR3 region has 17 residues. Germline V gives CDR1 ENHRY, CDR2 SYGVKD. The CDR3 is CAISESLRTVLSYEQYF. The DNA of the CDR3 is TGTGCCATCAGTGAGTCTTTGAGGACGGTACTGTCCTACGAGCAGTACTTC.

This clonotype has at least ten counts. The DNA is omitted, as the CDR3 cannot be located on it reliably, and the CDR3 follows TCRdb's listing. V gene TRBV7-3 combines with J gene TRBJ2-2; TRBD1 is the table's D call and was not checked against the DNA. Germline V CDR1 and CDR2: SGHTA, FQGTGA. The CDR3 is made up of 18 amino acids, end residues included. The CDR3 sequence: CASSLNPDSPRRAGELFF.

A few counts support this clonotype. This rearrangement joins TRBV6-1 to TRBJ2-7, with 9 nucleotides matching TRBD1. V lost 2 bases to trimming and J lost 2 bases; unmatched junction nucleotides: 4. This CDR3 has 15 amino acids. Germline CDR1 MNHNS, CDR2 SASEGT. The CDR3 is CASSERDRATYEQYF. DNA for the CDR3: TGTGCCAGCAGTGAAAGGGACAGGGCTACCTACGAGCAGTACTTC.

This clonotype has more than one count but fewer than ten. The chain links TRBV12-3 or TRBV12-4 to TRBJ2-1, with D perhaps TRBD1 (5 bases). The V gene lost 8 bases and the J gene lost 6 bases, with 20 bases spanning the gap. This CDR3 contains 15 residues. The CDR3 DNA sequence: TGTGCCAGCCTGACGGACCAGGGAAGGGTCAATGAGCAGTTCTTC. The encoded protein is CASLTDQGRVNEQFF.

The rearrangement links TRBV11-2 to TRBJ2-7, with TRBD2 matching 7 bases. The CDR3 length is 16 residues. The trim removed 4 bases at V and 0 bases at J, leaving 9 bases unmatched. Germline V lookup: CDR1 SGHAT, CDR2 FQNNGV. The chain's CDR3 is CASSSPGGGPSYEQYF. CDR3 sequence (DNA): TGTGCCAGCAGCTCCCCGGGAGGCGGACCCTCCTACGAGCAGTACTTC.

This clonotype was seen more than once but under ten times. An end of the junction differs from the germline gene, which may be a read error. V and J are TRBV4-1 and TRBJ2-7; D gene unclear. This CDR3 has 13 residues. The germline CDR1 and CDR2 sequences are MGHRA and YSYEKL. CDR3 bases: TGTGCCAGCAGCCAAGATTTATCCTACGAGCAGTACTTC. Amino acids: CASSQDLSYEQYF.

This clonotype has a count of ten or more. For the CDR3, the DNA is TGTGCCAGCAGCTTGGGCGGGACAGGGTACAAAAAACTGTTTTTT. Its translation: CASSLGGTGYKKLFF. V gene TRBV5-6 combines with J gene TRBJ1-4, with TRBD1 matching over 9 bases. The CDR3 is 15 residues long. The V and J ends lost 0 bases and 9 bases, in that order; junction bases with no gene match: 6. Germline assignment: CDR1 SGHDT and CDR2 YYEEEE.

The V and J genes are TRBV12-3 or TRBV12-4 and TRBJ1-1; possibly TRBD1 for D (5 bases). The CDR3 is made up of 13 amino acids. With 8 bases removed from V and 5 bases from J, the gap between germline ends came to 15 bases. The CDR3, as DNA: TGTGCCAGCTACAGGCTCACGGGGACTGAAGCTTTCTTT. Translation: CASYRLTGTEAFF.

This clonotype appeared a few times. CDR3 residues: CASSSLAGTYNEQFF. For the CDR3, the DNA is TGTGCCAGCAGCTCTTTAGCGGGGACCTACAATGAGCAGTTCTTC. The chain employs TRBV5-6 and TRBJ2-1; 8 nucleotides line up with TRBD2. Germline V gene data show CDR1 as SGHDT and CDR2 as YYEEEE. V was pared by 3 bases and J by 2 bases, with 4 bases of the junction left unmatched. The CDR3 has 15 residues. The whole variable domain, filled in from reference TRBV5-6 and TRBJ2-1, reads DAGVTQSPTHLIKTRGQQVTLRCSPKSGHDTVSWYQQALGQGPQFIFQYYEEEERQRGNFPDRFSGHQFPNYSSELNVNALLLGDSALYLCASSSLAGTYNEQFFGPGTRLTVL.

V gene TRBV2 combines with J gene TRBJ1-5; D remains ambiguous. V was trimmed by 6 bases and J by 4 bases, leaving 7 bases between them. Germline CDR1 reads SNHLY; CDR2 reads FYNNEI. The CDR3 sequence is 12 residues long. The CDR3 nucleotides are TGTGCCAGCAGAAAAGATAATCAGCCCCAGCATTTT. Its protein product is CASRKDNQPQHF.

This clonotype was found a few times. The V gene is TRBV7-9, the J gene TRBJ1-2; 7 nucleotides line up with TRBD1. The CDR3 is 16 amino acids. CDR1 and CDR2 from the germline V gene are SEHNR and FQNEAQ (reference sequence). V gave up 0 bases and J gave up 8 bases; unmatched junction bases: 12. Here the CDR3 DNA reads TGTGCCAGCAGCTTAGCTGGCGACAGGGTAGTCGAGGGCTACACCTTC. Translating gives CASSLAGDRVVEGYTF.

The V gene is TRBV4-1, the J gene TRBJ1-2; D might be TRBD1 (5 bases). Per germline, CDR1 MGHRA and CDR2 YSYEKL. Trimming shortened V by 4 bases and J by 4 bases, and 10 bases separated the two germline ends. The CDR3 is made up of 13 amino acids. CDR3 amino acids: CASSLRESYGYTF. The CDR3 nucleotides are TGCGCCAGCAGCCTCAGGGAGTCCTATGGCTACACCTTC.

This clonotype was counted between two and nine times. The chain couples TRBV27 to TRBJ1-5, with 9 nucleotides matching TRBD1. The trim removed 5 bases at V and 3 bases at J, leaving 8 bases unmatched. Germline CDR1 and CDR2: MNHEY and SMNVEV (reference sequence). The CDR3 consists of 16 residues. CDR3 DNA sequence: TGTGCCAGCAGTATACAGGGGGCACTTTACAATCAGCCCCAGCATTTT. Translated: CASSIQGALYNQPQHF.

The J gene is TRBJ1-1, the V gene TRBV20-1; the D gene is possibly TRBD1 (6 bases). This CDR3 is built from 18 residues. The V end lost 0 bases, the J end lost 0 bases, and 20 bases lay between the germline ends. In germline, CDR1 is DFQATT, CDR2 SNEGSKA (reference sequence). The CDR3 sequence: CSARDASRRGGMNTEAFF. CDR3 DNA sequence: TGCAGTGCTAGAGATGCCTCTCGGAGGGGGGGGATGAACACTGAAGCTTTCTTT.

This sequence joins TRBV6-1 and TRBJ1-2; D gene unclear. Germline CDR1 is MNHNS and CDR2 is SASEGT. The CDR3 totals 13 residues. Deletions cut 5 bases from V and 8 bases from J, with 15 bases between. CDR3 sequence (DNA): TGTGCCAGCAGTTTGGGCCCGACGGGGGGCTACACCTTC. Translating gives CASSLGPTGGYTF.

CDR3 coding DNA: TGTGCCAGCTCTCCTAAACCCCTAGGGAGTGAGCAGTTCTTC. Its protein product is CASSPKPLGSEQFF. The chain employs TRBV18 and TRBJ2-1, with a possible D match to TRBD2 (5 bases). The CDR3 has 14 amino acids. Germline CDR1 KGHSH, CDR2 LQKENI. V was shortened by 6 bases and J by 9 bases, with 18 bases between the two germline ends.

The chain carries TRBV27 and TRBJ1-2; D not resolved. Germline assignment: CDR1 MNHEY and CDR2 SMNVEV (reference sequence). CDR3 length: 15 amino acids. Trimming cost V 0 bases and J 9 bases, with 17 bases left between them. The CDR3 sequence: CASSLSPNSRASYTF. CDR3 in DNA: TGTGCCAGCAGTTTATCTCCAAACAGTCGGGCTAGCTACACCTTC.

The V and J genes are TRBV12-5 and TRBJ2-7; D is ambiguous. Trimming took off 0 bases at V and 0 bases at J, with 3 bases between the two ends. Per the germline V gene, CDR1 is LGHNT and CDR2 is FRNRAP. This CDR3 spans 13 amino acids. The CDR3 region has the DNA TGTGCTAGTGGTTTGGTACCCTCCTACGAGCAGTACTTC. As protein: CASGLVPSYEQYF.

This clonotype was seen only a few times. This rearrangement joins TRBV12-3 or TRBV12-4 to TRBJ1-6; no clear D gene. This CDR3 comprises 14 residues. Trimming left V 5 bases short and J 7 bases short, with 12 bases between. The CDR3, as DNA: TGTGCCAGCAGTACGGCTGCGCGGAATTCACCCCTCCACTTT. Translating it yields CASSTAARNSPLHF.

The CDR3 DNA reads TGTGCCTGGGCCGGAGGGGCAACCGGCTACACCTTC. It codes for CAWAGGATGYTF. J is TRBJ1-2 and V is TRBV30; D might be TRBD1 (5 bases). The CDR3 is 12 residues long. CDR1 GTSNPN and CDR2 SVGIG come from the germline V gene (reference sequence). Trimming cost V 5 bases and J 8 bases, with 15 bases left between them.

This clonotype came up a few times. The chain employs TRBV5-4 and TRBJ1-1, with 9 bases lining up with TRBD1. V was clipped by 0 bases and J by 0 bases; unmatched bases: 3. The germline V gene has CDR1 SGHNT and CDR2 YYREEE (reference sequence). The CDR3 covers 16 residues. The CDR3 loop reads CASSLVGTGMNTEAFF. CDR3 nucleotide sequence: TGTGCCAGCAGCTTGGTCGGGACAGGGATGAACACTGAAGCTTTCTTT.

This clonotype has at least ten counts. Written as DNA, the CDR3 is TGTGCCAGCAGCTTGAGATTTGCGGGAGGGCCCTCGGATACGCAGTATTTT. Encoded protein: CASSLRFAGGPSDTQYF. The chain is built from TRBV7-2 and TRBJ2-3; 9 bases agree with TRBD2. The J segment lost 6 bases and the V segment lost 3 bases, leaving 13 bases of the junction unmatched. In germline, CDR1 is SGHTA, CDR2 FQGNSA. The CDR3 extends over 17 amino acids.

The chain links TRBV7-2 to TRBJ1-2, with 11 bases fitting TRBD1. The CDR3 consists of 15 residues. The germline V gene encodes CDR1 SGHTA and CDR2 FQGNSA. Trimming cost V 3 bases and J 8 bases; bases outside gene matches: 8. For the CDR3, the DNA is TGTGCCAGCAGCTTCGGACAGGGGGCGCCTTCCGGCTACACCTTC. Amino acids: CASSFGQGAPSGYTF.

The genes are TRBV6-2 or TRBV6-3 and TRBJ1-2; D remains unclear. The CDR3 totals 17 residues. Looked up from germline, CDR1 is MNHEY and CDR2 is SVGEGT. V lost 7 bases and J lost 4, with 25 bases in between. DNA of the CDR3: TGTGCCAGCACCCCCTCCAGCCCGGACCTTAGTGCCTATGGCTACACCTTC. It yields the protein CASTPSSPDLSAYGYTF.

This clonotype appeared a few times. The chain has TRBV12-3 or TRBV12-4 and TRBJ1-2, with D perhaps TRBD1 (6 bases). Trimming took 6 bases from V and 3 from J, leaving 20 bases between them. The CDR3 sequence is 16 residues long. In nucleotides, the CDR3 is TGTGCCAGCAGCCCGACGGGCATCGGACAGTACTATGGCTACACCTTC. Its translation is CASSPTGIGQYYGYTF.

This chain joins TRBV6-1 and TRBJ2-1; 9 bases agree with TRBD2. CDR3 length: 19 residues. CDR1 is MNHNS, CDR2 SASEGT, per germline. Trimming at V came to 6 bases and at J to 3 bases, leaving 18 bases not matched to a gene. As DNA, the CDR3 is TGTGCCAGCAGGGGCCTAGCGGGATCGGCTCCCACCTTCTACAATGAGCAGTTCTTC. Residues: CASRGLAGSAPTFYNEQFF.